This is a list of T cell receptor beta chains from one sample in a study of OX40 agonist ivuxolimab in advanced cancers. This table comes from immunoSEQ multiplex PCR, and its TCRdb copy is limited to in-frame clones, with some not included. The sample lists approximately 44,000 clones; roughly 80% were seen once. The sequences come from CD4+ or CD8+ T cells sorted from blood, collected in a trial of the OX40 agonist ivuxolimab. These receptor sequences come from an adult with an advanced solid tumor such as melanoma, head and neck, liver or kidney cancer. CDR3s include the opening cysteine and the closing phenylalanine or tryptophan. The D gene is left open where the match is weak. Clone sizes are given selectively: once, few, many, or a class where the clone is expanded.

>NA|TRBJ2-7|TRBD2|TRBV7-9
CASSLGLAGTYEQYF
TGTGCCAGCAGCTTAGGACTAGCGGGGACCTACGAGCAGTACTTC
>NA|TRBJ2-7|TRBD1|TRBV30
CAWSARDRVAEQYF
TGTGCCTGGAGTGCCCGGGACAGGGTAGCCGAGCAGTACTTC
>NA|TRBJ2-2|TRBD1|TRBV4-1
CASSQPTGSGTGELFF
TGCGCCAGCAGCCAACCGACAGGGAGTGGCACCGGGGAGCTGTTTTTT
>NA|TRBJ2-1|NA|TRBV6-6
CASRDPQNEQFF
TGTGCCAGCAGGGACCCTCAGAATGAGCAGTTCTTC
>once|TRBJ2-7|TRBD1|TRBV18
CASSAQGPEQYF
TGTGCCAGCTCAGCACAGGGGCCCGAGCAGTACTTC
>NA|TRBJ2-5|NA|TRBV6-1
CASRPGPTLQETQYF
TGTGCCAGCCGTCCGGGTCCAACCCTCCAAGAGACCCAGTACTTC
>NA|TRBJ1-1|NA|TRBV4-3
CASSQHLQVSNTEAFF
TGCGCCAGCAGCCAACACCTCCAGGTTTCGAACACTGAAGCTTTCTTT
>NA|TRBJ2-3|NA|TRBV28
CASSFLKGDTQYF
TGTGCCAGCAGTTTTTTAAAAGGGGATACGCAGTATTTT
>NA|TRBJ2-5|NA|TRBV5-4
CASSPKVGGPTETQYF
TGTGCCAGCAGCCCCAAGGTGGGAGGACCAACGGAGACCCAGTACTTC
>NA|TRBJ2-5|NA|TRBV6-5
CASSRLPLPQETQYF
TGTGCCAGCAGTCGACTCCCTCTACCGCAAGAGACCCAGTACTTC
>few|TRBJ2-6|NA|TRBV5-1
CASSLAGSSGANVLTF
TGCGCCAGCAGCTTGGCCGGTAGCTCTGGGGCCAACGTCCTGACTTTC
>NA|TRBJ1-2|NA|TRBV5-1
CASSLGVSYGYTF
TGCGCCAGCAGCTTGGGGGTCAGCTATGGCTACACCTTC
>NA|TRBJ2-7|NA|TRBV28
CASSINGAGSYEQYF
TGTGCCAGCAGTATCAACGGTGCAGGGTCCTACGAGCAGTACTTC
>NA|TRBJ2-3|NA|TRBV6-5
CASSYGWGTDTQYF
TGTGCCAGCAGTTACGGGTGGGGCACAGATACGCAGTATTTT
>once|TRBJ1-4|NA|TRBV5-1
CASSLGEVATNEKLFF
TGCGCCAGCAGCTTGGGCGAGGTTGCAACTAATGAAAAACTGTTTTTT
>NA|TRBJ2-5|NA|TRBV7-9
CASRQGAAETQYF
TGTGCCAGCAGACAGGGAGCGGCAGAGACCCAGTACTTC
>NA|TRBJ2-7|NA|TRBV5-1
CASSFGSAGGAYEQYF
TGCGCCAGCAGCTTCGGATCGGCGGGTGGGGCCTACGAGCAGTACTTC
>NA|TRBJ2-7|TRBD2|TRBV28
CASSPLGGPRTSGEQYF
TGTGCCAGCAGTCCCTTAGGAGGGCCCCGGACTAGCGGCGAGCAGTACTTC
>NA|TRBJ2-3|NA|TRBV25-1
CASSDPPMGDTQYF
TGTGCCAGCAGTGATCCCCCGATGGGAGATACGCAGTATTTT
>once|TRBJ1-1|NA|TRBV28
CASSFRRNTEAFF
TGTGCCAGCAGTTTCAGGCGGAACACTGAAGCTTTCTTT
>once|TRBJ1-1|TRBD1|TRBV6-5
CASSLQQGFGTEAFF
TGTGCCAGCAGTTTGCAACAGGGGTTCGGCACTGAAGCTTTCTTT
>NA|TRBJ1-1|TRBD1|TRBV7-9
CASSLMQGAGTEAFF
TGTGCCAGCAGCCTCATGCAGGGGGCAGGCACTGAAGCTTTCTTT
>NA|TRBJ2-1|NA|TRBV5-1
CASSLAWESYNEQFF
TGCGCCAGCAGCTTGGCGTGGGAGTCTTACAATGAGCAGTTCTTC
>NA|TRBJ1-1|NA|TRBV5-1
CASSVDFKRAFF
TGCGCCAGCAGCGTTGACTTCAAGAGAGCTTTCTTT
>NA|TRBJ2-1|NA|TRBV14
CASSIQGIGEQFF
TGTGCCAGCAGTATCCAGGGTATTGGGGAGCAGTTCTTC
>NA|TRBJ2-1|NA|TRBV20-1
CSASSPNEQFF
TGCAGTGCTAGTAGCCCCAATGAGCAGTTCTTC
>NA|TRBJ2-1|TRBD2|TRBV19
CASSNQAAGGVNEQFF
TGTGCCAGTAGTAATCAAGCGGCGGGAGGGGTCAATGAGCAGTTCTTC
>once|TRBJ2-5|TRBD2|TRBV7-9
CASSFPAGGKETQYF
TGTGCCAGCAGCTTCCCCGCGGGGGGGAAAGAGACCCAGTACTTC
>NA|TRBJ2-2|TRBD2|TRBV5-1
CASTETSGSYTGELFF
TGCGCCAGCACTGAGACTAGCGGGAGTTACACCGGGGAGCTGTTTTTT
>NA|TRBJ1-4|TRBD1|TRBV5-8
CASQTGNEKLFF
TGTGCCAGCCAGACAGGGAATGAAAAACTGTTTTTT
>NA|TRBJ1-2|NA|TRBV28
CASSFPLGGHYGYTF
TGTGCCAGCAGTTTCCCTCTTGGGGGGCACTATGGCTACACCTTC
>NA|TRBJ2-2|TRBD2|TRBV28
CASSRTSGSSGELFF
TGTGCCAGCAGCCGGACTAGCGGGAGCTCCGGGGAGCTGTTTTTT
>once|TRBJ2-7|NA|TRBV20-1
CSAREYEQYF
TGCAGTGCCCGGGAGTACGAGCAGTACTTC
>NA|TRBJ2-7|TRBD2|TRBV28
CASSPWTSGRALEQYF
TGTGCCAGCAGTCCCTGGACTAGCGGGAGGGCCCTAGAGCAGTACTTC
>NA|TRBJ2-1|TRBD2|TRBV10-3
CAISEFGTTLPNEQFF
TGTGCCATCAGTGAGTTCGGGACTACCCTTCCCAATGAGCAGTTCTTC
>once|TRBJ1-2|NA|TRBV28
CASSRTGQPLPSF
TGTGCCAGCAGCCGTACCGGACAGCCACTTCCTTCGTTC
>NA|TRBJ2-7|TRBD2|TRBV15
CATSRASGISSYEQYF
TGTGCCACCAGCAGAGCTAGCGGGATATCCTCCTACGAGCAGTACTTC
>NA|TRBJ2-2|NA|TRBV29-1
CSANREPGELFF
TGCAGCGCGAACAGGGAACCCGGGGAGCTGTTTTTT
>NA|TRBJ2-5|NA|TRBV28
CASSFLAQETQYF
TGTGCCAGCAGTTTCTTGGCTCAAGAGACCCAGTACTTC
>NA|TRBJ2-7|NA|TRBV7-2
CASSLYSFSYEQYF
TGTGCCAGCAGCTTATACAGTTTCTCCTACGAGCAGTACTTC
>NA|TRBJ2-7|NA|TRBV28
CASSGLDYEQYF
TGTGCCAGCAGTGGTCTGGACTACGAGCAGTACTTC
>NA|TRBJ1-5|TRBD1|TRBV4-1
CARRGQRPVGNQPQHF
TGCGCCAGAAGGGGACAGCGACCCGTTGGAAATCAGCCCCAGCATTTT
>once|TRBJ2-2|NA|TRBV10-3
CAISPAGELFF
TGTGCCATCAGCCCGGCCGGGGAGCTGTTTTTT
>NA|TRBJ1-2|NA|TRBV28
CASSLRTVPGAVTF
TGTGCCAGCAGTTTACGCACGGTGCCGGGCGCAGTCACCTTC
>NA|TRBJ2-2|TRBD1|TRBV29-1
CSVGTGVDGELFF
TGCAGCGTGGGGACAGGGGTTGACGGGGAGCTGTTTTTT
>few|TRBJ2-3|TRBD2|TRBV2
CASRLKGGASTDTQYF
TGTGCCAGCCGTCTGAAGGGAGGGGCTAGCACAGATACGCAGTATTTT
>NA|TRBJ2-7|NA|TRBV21-1
CASSKGGFYEQYF
TGTGCCAGCAGCAAAGGGGGGTTCTACGAGCAGTACTTC
>NA|TRBJ2-5|NA|TRBV2
CASSDTNQETQYF
TGTGCCAGCAGCGATACCAACCAAGAGACCCAGTACTTC
>NA|TRBJ2-7|TRBD2|TRBV7-9
CAGSVGGGTRNYEQYF
TGTGCCGGCAGCGTCGGCGGGGGGACTAGAAACTACGAGCAGTACTTC
>once|TRBJ2-7|NA|TRBV27
CASSPDIFYEQYF
TGTGCCAGCAGCCCAGACATATTCTACGAGCAGTACTTC
>NA|TRBJ2-7|TRBD1|TRBV5-6
CASRGQVGTGQYF
TGTGCCAGCCGCGGACAGGTTGGGACGGGGCAGTACTTC
>NA|TRBJ1-1|NA|TRBV11-2
CASSQRAATEAFF
TGTGCCAGCAGCCAGAGGGCGGCCACTGAAGCTTTCTTT
>NA|TRBJ2-5|NA|TRBV4-3
CASSQDFMGGETQYF
TGCGCCAGCAGCCAAGATTTCATGGGTGGGGAGACCCAGTACTTC
>few|TRBJ1-5|NA|TRBV7-2
CASSLVVDQPQHF
TGTGCCAGCAGCTTAGTGGTGGATCAGCCCCAGCATTTT
>few|TRBJ1-5|NA|TRBV6-5
CASSYRMDQPQHF
TGTGCCAGCAGTTACAGAATGGATCAGCCCCAGCATTTT
>NA|TRBJ2-1|TRBD2|TRBV5-1
CASSSGLAGDEQFF
TGCGCCAGCAGCTCGGGACTAGCGGGAGATGAGCAGTTCTTC
>NA|TRBJ2-2|NA|TRBV5-1
CASSRGGGNTGELFF
TGCGCCAGCAGCCGGGGAGGGGGCAACACCGGGGAGCTGTTTTTT